A single sample is the source of the 3 T cell receptor beta chains below, sequenced in a study of shared clonotypes between healthy human individuals. CD8 cells regarded as naive lacked CD45RO, were positively chosen for CCR7, and omitted terminally differentiated effector memory CD45RA+ cells. Generated by immunoSEQ multiplex PCR, the TCRdb table keeps only in-frame clones and is missing some. The sample consists of millions of clones, about 92% of them appearing once. Sequenced input: naive CD8+ T cells from PBMCs. The receptors were sampled from a man aged 18 to 35 in good health. Some clones in this sample may be carry-over from other donors' samples.

This rearrangement joins TRBV7-6 to TRBJ2-7; 7 bases are a match to TRBD2. J was trimmed by 1 base and V by 5 bases; bases with no gene match: 8. Germline assignment: CDR1 SGHVS and CDR2 FNYEAQ. This CDR3 comprises 15 residues. CDR3 in amino acids: CASSQGLGLSYEQYF. For the CDR3, the DNA is TGTGCCAGCAGCCAAGGACTAGGCCTATCCTACGAGCAGTACTTC. Looking up the rest from reference TRBV7-6 and TRBJ2-7 gives the full variable domain: GAGVSQSPRYKVTKRGQDVALRCDPISGHVSLYWYRQALGQGPEFLTYFNYEAQQDKSGLPNDRFSAERPEGSISTLTIQRTEQRDSAMYRCASSQGLGLSYEQYFGPGTRLTVT.

Turning to this clone: This sample includes further DNA sequences coding for the same CDR3. This sequence joins TRBV27 and TRBJ2-7; D is ambiguous. Between the trimmed V and J ends, which lost 0 bases and 3 bases, there was a span of 6 bases. There are 13 residues in the CDR3. The germline V gene has CDR1 MNHEY and CDR2 SMNVEV (reference sequence). CDR3 nucleotide sequence: TGTGCCAGCAGTTTATCGTTCAGCTACGAGCAGTACTTC. It translates to CASSLSFSYEQYF.

The gene calls are TRBV7-9 and TRBJ1-2; D remains ambiguous. The germline V gene encodes CDR1 SEHNR and CDR2 FQNEAQ (reference sequence). V lost 1 base, J lost 3 bases, and 9 bases lay in between. The CDR3 consists of 14 residues. The CDR3 region is CASSLGGGDYGYTF. Here the CDR3 DNA reads TGTGCCAGCAGCTTAGGGGGAGGAGACTATGGCTACACCTTC.